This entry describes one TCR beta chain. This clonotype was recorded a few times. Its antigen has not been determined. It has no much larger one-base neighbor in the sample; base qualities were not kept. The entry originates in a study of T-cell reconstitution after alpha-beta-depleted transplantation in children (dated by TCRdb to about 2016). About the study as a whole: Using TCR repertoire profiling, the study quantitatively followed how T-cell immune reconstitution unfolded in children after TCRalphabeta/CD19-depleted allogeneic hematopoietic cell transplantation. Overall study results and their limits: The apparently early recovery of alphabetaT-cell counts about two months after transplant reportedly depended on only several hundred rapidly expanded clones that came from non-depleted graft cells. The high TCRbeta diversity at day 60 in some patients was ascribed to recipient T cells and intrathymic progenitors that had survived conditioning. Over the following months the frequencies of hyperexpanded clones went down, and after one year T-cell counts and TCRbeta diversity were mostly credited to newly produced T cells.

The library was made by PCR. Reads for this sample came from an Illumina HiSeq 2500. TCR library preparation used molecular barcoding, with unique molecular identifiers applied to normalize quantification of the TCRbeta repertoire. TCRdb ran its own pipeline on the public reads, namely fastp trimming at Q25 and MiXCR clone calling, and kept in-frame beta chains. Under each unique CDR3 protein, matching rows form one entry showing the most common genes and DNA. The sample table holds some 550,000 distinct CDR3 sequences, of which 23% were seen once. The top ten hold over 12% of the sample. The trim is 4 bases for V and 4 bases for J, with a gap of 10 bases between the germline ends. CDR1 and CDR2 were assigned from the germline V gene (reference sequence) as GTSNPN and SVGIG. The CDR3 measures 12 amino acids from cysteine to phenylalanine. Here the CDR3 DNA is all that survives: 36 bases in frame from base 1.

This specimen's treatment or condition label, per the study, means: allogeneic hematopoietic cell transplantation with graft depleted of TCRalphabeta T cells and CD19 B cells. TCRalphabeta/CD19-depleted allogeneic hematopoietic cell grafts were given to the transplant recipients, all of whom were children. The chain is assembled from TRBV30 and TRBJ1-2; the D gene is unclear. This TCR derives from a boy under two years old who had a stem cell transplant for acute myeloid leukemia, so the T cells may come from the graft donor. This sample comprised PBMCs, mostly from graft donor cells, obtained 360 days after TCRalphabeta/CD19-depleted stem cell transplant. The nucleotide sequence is TGTGCCTGGAAATATAGTTTCTATGGCTACACCTTC. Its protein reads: CAWKYSFYGYTF.